The rows below give T cell receptor beta chains drawn from one sample of a study of shared clonotypes between healthy human individuals. Here immunoSEQ multiplex PCR was the method, and the copy in TCRdb shows in-frame clones only, minus some. Among 2 million to 2.5 million clones listed, about 95% were seen once. The specimen sequenced was naive CD8+ T cells sorted from blood. Receptors were obtained from a man aged 18-30 years in good health. Each CDR3 is given with its conserved first and last residue. A D gene is named only where the DNA matches it firmly. A clone size is listed for some rows: how often the clone was seen (once, few, many), or a class if it is expanded.

NA	TRBV4-1	TRBJ1-1	NA	TGCGCCAGCAGCCTTCGACCAGGGGCGGGGAACACTGAAGCTTTCTTT	CASSLRPGAGNTEAFF
NA	TRBV7-9	TRBJ2-7	NA	TGTGCCAGCAATAAAGGGGGTCACACCGCCTACGAGCAGTACTTC	CASNKGGHTAYEQYF
NA	TRBV7-9	TRBJ2-3	NA	TGTGCCAGCAGTCAATCCCGACTCCCAGGCACAGATACGCAGTATTTT	CASSQSRLPGTDTQYF
NA	TRBV14	TRBJ2-5	NA	TGTGCCAGCAGCGACGGACGGGCGAACCTCGAGACCCAGTACTTC	CASSDGRANLETQYF
NA	TRBV30	TRBJ2-7	NA	TGTGCCTGGAGTGACCAACCTATCTCCGAGCAGTACTTC	CAWSDQPISEQYF
NA	TRBV11-2	TRBJ2-2	NA	TGTGCCAGCAGCTTAGGTTTTCCCGGGGAGCTGTTTTTT	CASSLGFPGELFF
once	TRBV11-2	TRBJ2-7	NA	TGTGCCAGCAGGACAGTTAGCTCCTACGAGCAGTACTTC	CASRTVSSYEQYF
NA	TRBV4-1	TRBJ2-1	TRBD1	TGCGCCAGCAGCCATCCCCGGGACAGGGTGGGCAATGAGCAGTTCTTC	CASSHPRDRVGNEQFF
NA	TRBV10-3	TRBJ1-2	NA	TGTGCCATCAGTGAGTCTTCACAGAACTATGGCTACACCTTC	CAISESSQNYGYTF
NA	TRBV9	TRBJ2-7	TRBD2	TGTGCCAGCAGCGCCGTAGCGGGAGTGAACTCCTACGAGCAGTACTTC	CASSAVAGVNSYEQYF
NA	TRBV29-1	TRBJ2-3	TRBD2	TGCAGCGCTGAGCCGGGACTAGCGGAGATCACTGTCACAGATACGCAGTATTTT	CSAEPGLAEITVTDTQYF
NA	TRBV7-2	TRBJ2-1	NA	TGTGCCAGCAGCTCGAATACTTGGAGCTCCTACAATGAGCAGTTCTTC	CASSSNTWSSYNEQFF
NA	TRBV4-1	TRBJ2-1	NA	TGCGCCAGCAGCCAACCGGCAGCGACCCGCTACCGTGAGCAGTTCTTC	CASSQPAATRYREQFF
NA	TRBV27	TRBJ2-7	NA	TGTGCCAGCGGGGACCTTGGCAGCTCCTACGAGCAGTACTTC	CASGDLGSSYEQYF
NA	TRBV4-1	TRBJ2-3	TRBD2	TGCGCCAGCAGCCAAGTGATGGGTCCACTAGCGGGGGGGACAGATACGCAGTATTTT	CASSQVMGPLAGGTDTQYF
NA	TRBV27	TRBJ2-7	NA	TGTGCCAGCAGCTTCGGGGGGCCCCACGAGCAGTACTTC	CASSFGGPHEQYF
NA	TRBV27	TRBJ1-5	TRBD1	TGTGCCAGCAGCATCCGGCAGGGGGCAAGCAATCAGCCCCAGCATTTT	CASSIRQGASNQPQHF
NA	TRBV6-5	TRBJ2-7	TRBD1	TGTGCCAGCAGCCACACCGGACAGGGGAGTTACGAGCAGTACTTC	CASSHTGQGSYEQYF
NA	TRBV11-2	TRBJ2-7	NA	TGTGCCAGCAGCCTAACTTGGGAGGTAACCTACGAGCAGTACTTC	CASSLTWEVTYEQYF
NA	TRBV11-2	TRBJ2-7	NA	TGTGCCAGCAGCTTAGCTCACGACGAGCAGTACTTC	CASSLAHDEQYF
NA	TRBV27	TRBJ1-5	NA	TGTGCCAGCAGTTTATTGAACAATCAGCCCCAGCATTTT	CASSLLNNQPQHF
NA	TRBV7-9	TRBJ1-2	NA	TGTGCCAGCAGCCCGGCTTTAGGGACCGAGTATGGCTACACCTTC	CASSPALGTEYGYTF
NA	TRBV25-1	TRBJ1-2	NA	TGTGCCAGCAGGAACCCGGGAAACTATGGCTACACCTTC	CASRNPGNYGYTF
NA	TRBV5-4	TRBJ1-2	TRBD1	TGTGCCAGCAGCCCGCACAACCGACAGGGCTACTATGGCTACACCTTC	CASSPHNRQGYYGYTF
NA	TRBV19	TRBJ1-5	NA	TGTGCCAGTAGTATTGTACAGGGTAGCAATCAGCCCCAGCATTTT	CASSIVQGSNQPQHF
NA	TRBV4-1	TRBJ1-2	TRBD1	TGCGCCAGCAGCCTTGACAGGGACCCCTCTTCTGGCTACACCTTC	CASSLDRDPSSGYTF
NA	TRBV15	TRBJ2-7	TRBD1	TGTGCCACCAGCGAGTCGGACAGGGGCTACGAGCAGTACTTC	CATSESDRGYEQYF
NA	TRBV11-2	TRBJ1-1	NA	TGTGCCAGCAGCTTAGAGGTCAGCTCAAGGGACACTGAAGCTTTCTTT	CASSLEVSSRDTEAFF
NA	TRBV5-6	TRBJ1-1	NA	TGTGCCAGCAGCTTGGATACGCGTGAAGCTTTCTTT	CASSLDTREAFF
NA	TRBV27	TRBJ1-2	NA	TGTGCCAGCAAAGGCAGGGCTAACTATGGCTACACCTTC	CASKGRANYGYTF
NA	TRBV4-1	TRBJ1-5	NA	TGCGCCAGCAGCCAAGAATCCCTCCAGGGCGGTCAGCCCCATCATTTT	CASSQESLQGGQPHHF
NA	TRBV27	TRBJ1-4	NA	TGTGCCAGCAGTATGGGCAGGGGAATTACAACTAATGAAAAACTGTTTTTT	CASSMGRGITTNEKLFF
NA	TRBV5-1	TRBJ1-1	NA	TGCGCCAGCAGCTGGGGCCACCAGGGATCGGCTGAAGCTTTCTTT	CASSWGHQGSAEAFF